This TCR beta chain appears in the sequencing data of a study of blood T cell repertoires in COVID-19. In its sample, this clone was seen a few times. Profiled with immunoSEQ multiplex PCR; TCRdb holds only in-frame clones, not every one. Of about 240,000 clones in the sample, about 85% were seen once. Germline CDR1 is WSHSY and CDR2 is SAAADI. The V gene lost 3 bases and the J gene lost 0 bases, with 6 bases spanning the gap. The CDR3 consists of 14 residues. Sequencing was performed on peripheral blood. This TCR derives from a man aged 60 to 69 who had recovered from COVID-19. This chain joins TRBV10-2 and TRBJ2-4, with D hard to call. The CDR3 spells CASSDVIAKNIQYF. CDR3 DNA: TGCGCCAGCAGTGATGTAATAGCCAAAAACATTCAGTACTTC.